These T cell receptor beta chains were read from a single sample in a study of cytomegalovirus exposure and HLA in healthy donors. Generated by immunoSEQ multiplex PCR, the TCRdb table keeps only in-frame clones and is missing some. The table shows about 120,000 clones, with 77% occurring only once. Sequenced input: PBMCs. These TCRs come from a human donor in good health. Each CDR3 is given without its conserved first and last residue. Fields, in order: J gene, V gene, CDR3 protein.

TRBJ2-2	TRBV6-1	ASSEVYGRGGDPMIKNTGELF
TRBJ1-3	TRBV9	ASSVGQGASGNTIY
TRBJ2-7	TRBV7-9	ASSSTGEEGQY
TRBJ2-3	TRBV6-1	ASSVTSGTSTDTQY
TRBJ2-6	TRBV9	ASSVRSGANVLT
TRBJ2-1	TRBV18	ASSQTGGFYNEQF
TRBJ2-7	TRBV7-9	ASSSKTGTESYEQY
TRBJ2-2	TRBV28	ASRGPTNTGELF
TRBJ2-2	TRBV5-1	ASSSRWEIEGDTGELF
TRBJ2-1	TRBV9	ASKSSGTSGPLGEQF
TRBJ2-3	TRBV19	ASRLGTGADTQY
TRBJ1-1	TRBV25-1	ASSGTGISNTEAF
TRBJ2-1	TRBV11-2	ASSLSGNGYNEQF
TRBJ2-3	TRBV28	ASGGGLDTQY
TRBJ2-7	TRBV10-3	AISTQNEQY